The 24 T cell receptor beta chains in this list originate from one sample, sequenced in a study of cytomegalovirus exposure and HLA in healthy donors. Here immunoSEQ multiplex PCR was the method, and the copy in TCRdb shows in-frame clones only, minus some. Among 200,000 or so clones listed, roughly 84% were seen once. Sample: PBMCs. These receptors came from a man younger than 35 in good health and CMV-seropositive.

V is TRBV30 and J is TRBJ2-2, with 8 bases lining up with TRBD1. The CDR3 covers 18 residues. Germline values: CDR1 GTSNPN, CDR2 SVGIG (reference sequence). The V and J ends lost 5 bases and 3 bases, in that order; junction bases with no gene match: 17. The DNA for the CDR3 is TGTGCCTGGGAGCCCACAAGGGCAGGGGGCTGGGACACCGGGGAGCTGTTTTTT. It yields the protein CAWEPTRAGGWDTGELFF.

The rearrangement links TRBV15 to TRBJ1-1, with D unresolved. Trimming took 3 bases from V and 1 from J, leaving 18 bases between them. The CDR3 contains 17 residues. The germline V gene has CDR1 LNHNV and CDR2 YYDKDF (reference sequence). The chain's CDR3 is CATSSVPLSGWNTEAFF. In DNA form, the CDR3 reads TGTGCCACCAGCAGCGTCCCTCTCAGTGGTTGGAACACTGAAGCTTTCTTT.

The chain is built from TRBV4-2 and TRBJ1-4; D is possibly TRBD1 (5 bases). There are 13 residues in the CDR3. The germline CDR1 and CDR2 sequences are LGHNA and YNFKEQ. V lost 3 bases and J 7 bases, leaving 9 bases between the germline ends. CDR3 sequence reads: CASSQGGVEKLFF. Here the CDR3 DNA reads TGTGCCAGCAGCCAGGGGGGGGTTGAAAAACTGTTTTTT.

The rearrangement links TRBV30 to TRBJ2-7; TRBD2 matches 13 bases. V lost 8 bases and J lost 5; bases outside the gene matches: 12. The CDR3 extends over 15 amino acids. Germline V gene lookup returns CDR1 GTSNPN and CDR2 SVGIG (reference sequence). The DNA of the CDR3 is TGTGCCCTACGTACCGGGACTAGCGGGATCCACGAGCAGTACTTC. Its protein product is CALRTGTSGIHEQYF.

The V gene is TRBV6-5, the J gene TRBJ2-1; TRBD1 matches 9 bases. The CDR3 is made up of 15 amino acids. J lost 7 bases, V lost 2 bases, and 6 bases had no gene match. CDR1 MNHEY and CDR2 SVGAGI come from the germline V gene. The CDR3 reads CASSYEGQGRNEQFF. The CDR3, as DNA: TGTGCCAGCAGTTACGAAGGACAGGGGCGTAATGAGCAGTTCTTC.

This clone was counted only a few times. This sequence joins TRBV5-4 and TRBJ2-1; TRBD2 is a possible D gene (5 bases). Germline V gene data show CDR1 as SGHNT and CDR2 as YYREEE (reference sequence). The CDR3 has 16 amino acids. V was pared by 5 bases and J by 2 bases, with 17 bases between. CDR3 DNA sequence: TGTGCCAGCAGACACCCAGGTGCTAGCCCCTACAATGAGCAGTTCTTC. The encoded protein is CASRHPGASPYNEQFF.

The rearrangement joins TRBV7-6 to TRBJ2-2; 7 bases align to TRBD2. The germline V gene encodes CDR1 SGHVS and CDR2 FNYEAQ. The V gene end was trimmed by 5 bases and the J gene end by 1 base; junction bases not matched to a gene: 7. This CDR3 comprises 16 residues. The CDR3 protein is CASSPRLAVNTGELFF. Written as DNA, the CDR3 is TGTGCCAGCAGCCCCCGACTAGCTGTGAACACCGGGGAGCTGTTTTTT.

The rearrangement uses TRBV6-1 and TRBJ2-7; no definite D call. Trimming took off 0 bases at V and 6 bases at J, with 15 bases between the two ends. The germline CDR1 and CDR2 sequences are MNHNS and SASEGT. This CDR3 region has 15 residues. CDR3 nucleotide sequence: TGTGCCAGCAGTGAAGCTTCGGTAGCACTCGCCGAGCAGTACTTC. Protein: CASSEASVALAEQYF.

CDR3 sequence reads: CASSSGLAASYEQYF. CDR3 DNA: TGTGCCAGCAGCTCAGGACTAGCGGCCTCCTACGAGCAGTACTTC. The rearrangement links TRBV11-2 to TRBJ2-7; 10 nucleotides match TRBD2. The germline gives CDR1 SGHAT, CDR2 FQNNGV. The CDR3 has 15 amino acids. V gave up 4 bases and J gave up 0 bases; unmatched junction bases: 3. Using reference TRBV11-2 and TRBJ2-7 for the parts outside the CDR3, the full variable domain is EAGVAQSPRYKIIEKRQSVAFWCNPISGHATLYWYQQILGQGPKLLIQFQNNGVVDDSQLPKDRFSAERLKGVDSTLKIQPAKLEDSAVYLCASSSGLAASYEQYFGPGTRLTVT.

This sequence joins TRBV7-6 and TRBJ1-1, with D unclear. The CDR3 totals 13 residues. V was cut by 5 bases and J by 3 bases, with 10 bases left in between. Germline V gene lookup returns CDR1 SGHVS and CDR2 FNYEAQ. The DNA for the CDR3 is TGTGCCAGCAGCCCAGTTAGCCACACTGAAGCTTTCTTT. It translates to CASSPVSHTEAFF.

This rearrangement joins TRBV15 to TRBJ2-6; a weak D match, TRBD2 (5 bases). The V gene's germline CDR1 is LNHNV and CDR2 YYDKDF (reference sequence). With 1 base removed from V and 1 base from J, the gap between germline ends came to 5 bases. The CDR3 loop spans 15 amino acids. CDR3 sequence reads: CATSRGGSGANVLTF. CDR3 in DNA: TGTGCCACCAGCAGAGGAGGGTCTGGGGCCAACGTCCTGACTTTC.

The chain carries TRBV5-4 and TRBJ1-2, with TRBD1 identical over 7 bases. V was pared by 5 bases and J by 7 bases, with 5 bases of the junction left unmatched. Germline lookup yields CDR1 SGHNT and CDR2 YYREEE (reference sequence). The CDR3 spans 12 residues. The CDR3 sequence is CASRPDRVGYTF. The CDR3 DNA reads as TGTGCCAGCAGACCAGACAGGGTTGGCTACACCTTC.

With respect to this clone: This sample includes further DNA sequences coding for the same CDR3. The V and J genes are TRBV5-1 and TRBJ2-1; 12 bases fit TRBD2. CDR1 SGHRS and CDR2 YFSETQ come from the germline V gene. There are 15 residues in the CDR3. Germline trimming cut 2 bases from V and 4 bases from J; bases unmatched to any gene: 1. This chain's CDR3 is CASSFGTSGYNEQFF. Here the CDR3 DNA reads TGCGCCAGCAGCTTCGGGACTAGCGGGTACAATGAGCAGTTCTTC.

This clone was seen a few times. The gene calls are TRBV27 and TRBJ1-2, with D possibly being TRBD1 (6 bases). V lost 6 bases and J lost 8, with 16 bases in between. The CDR3 consists of 13 residues. The germline CDR1 and CDR2 sequences are MNHEY and SMNVEV (reference sequence). CDR3 DNA sequence: TGTGCCAGCAGGGACGGGGGGCGCGAGGGCTACACCTTC. It yields the protein CASRDGGREGYTF.

This clone showed up just a few times. The chain joins TRBV27 to TRBJ1-2; perhaps TRBD1 as D (6 bases). The CDR3 runs to 16 residues. Germline CDR1 is MNHEY and CDR2 is SMNVEV (reference sequence). The V end lost 5 bases, the J end lost 3 bases, and 19 bases lay between the germline ends. The CDR3 sequence: CASSPRSGEGYYGYTF. As DNA, the CDR3 is TGTGCCAGCAGTCCAAGATCAGGGGAAGGATACTATGGCTACACCTTC.

The genes are TRBV6-5 and TRBJ2-1; TRBD2 matches at 11 bases. The V gene's germline CDR1 is MNHEY and CDR2 SVGAGI. The CDR3 is made up of 15 amino acids. The V segment lost 4 bases and the J segment 4 bases; nucleotides outside the gene matches: 3. In DNA form, the CDR3 reads TGTGCCAGCAGTTCCACTAGCGGGGGATACAATGAGCAGTTCTTC. This codes for CASSSTSGGYNEQFF.

This clone came up a few times. This chain uses TRBV6-1 with TRBJ1-1; a weak D match, TRBD1 (6 bases). Germline V gene data show CDR1 as MNHNS and CDR2 as SASEGT. Trimming left V 6 bases short and J 3 bases short, with 17 bases between. The CDR3 contains 15 residues. CDR3 DNA: TGTGCCAGCAGGGGAGGGGGTGCAGGCGACACTGAAGCTTTCTTT. The encoded protein is CASRGGGAGDTEAFF.

This sequence joins TRBV4-1 and TRBJ2-7, with TRBD1 as a possible D gene (5 bases). The V end was cut by 0 bases, the J end by 3 bases, with 15 bases between. This CDR3 contains 16 residues. Germline loops: CDR1 MGHRA, CDR2 YSYEKL. CDR3 amino acids: CASSQETMDTSYEQYF. DNA for the CDR3: TGCGCCAGCAGCCAAGAAACGATGGACACCAGCTACGAGCAGTACTTC.

This clone has only one observation. The V gene is TRBV5-1, the J gene TRBJ2-3; 15 bases align to TRBD2. Per germline, CDR1 SGHRS and CDR2 YFSETQ. V shed 2 bases, J shed 1 base, and the junction held 2 bases outside the gene matches. The CDR3 is 17 amino acids. CDR3 amino acids: CASSFGLAGGGTDTQYF. Here the CDR3 DNA reads TGCGCCAGCAGCTTCGGACTAGCGGGAGGGGGCACAGATACGCAGTATTTT.

The V gene is TRBV7-9, the J gene TRBJ2-7, with D perhaps TRBD2 (5 bases). The germline V and J ends were trimmed by 4 bases and 6 bases, with 16 bases remaining between them. The germline CDR1 and CDR2 sequences are SEHNR and FQNEAQ (reference sequence). The CDR3 contains 14 residues. The CDR3 sequence is CASSSPLRLSEQYF. The CDR3 DNA is TGTGCCAGCAGCTCCCCGCTGAGACTAAGCGAGCAGTACTTC.

The chain employs TRBV27 and TRBJ2-3; 8 positions agree with TRBD2. From germline, CDR1 is MNHEY and CDR2 SMNVEV (reference sequence). This CDR3 is built from 13 residues. J lost 4 bases, V lost 3 bases, and 0 bases had no gene match. CDR3 amino acids: CASSFGRADTQYF. CDR3 DNA: TGTGCCAGCAGTTTCGGGAGGGCAGATACGCAGTATTTT.

This sequence joins TRBV7-6 and TRBJ2-7; D perhaps matches TRBD1 (5 bases). CDR1 and CDR2 (germline): SGHVS, FNYEAQ. V lost 3 bases to trimming and J lost 0 bases, with 9 bases between them. The CDR3 sequence is 14 residues long. As DNA, the CDR3 is TGTGCCAGCAGCTTTTACAGGTCCTCCTACGAGCAGTACTTC. Residues: CASSFYRSSYEQYF.

The CDR3 sequence: CASSQSDTVSNQPQHF. CDR3 coding DNA: TGCGCCAGCAGTCAATCCGACACGGTTAGCAATCAGCCCCAGCATTTT. This chain links TRBV23-1 with TRBJ1-5, with D unresolved. TRBV23-1 carries the ORF label, with uncertain function. The CDR3 length is 16 residues. V lost 0 bases to trimming and J lost 0 bases, with 9 bases between them.

V is TRBV19 and J is TRBJ2-7; D is undetermined. This CDR3 comprises 13 residues. V lost 3 bases to trimming and J lost 3 bases, with 9 bases between them. Germline CDR1 is LNHDA and CDR2 is SQIVND (reference sequence). CDR3 sequence reads: CASSIRLYYEQYF. CDR3 coding DNA: TGTGCCAGTAGTATTCGACTCTACTACGAGCAGTACTTC.